These 23 T cell receptor beta chains originate from one sample sequenced in a study of B cell selection in AIRE deficiency. Here immunoSEQ multiplex PCR was the method, and the copy in TCRdb shows in-frame clones only, minus some. Among tens of thousands of clones listed, around 97% were seen once. The sorted conventional CD4 T cells were gated as CD4+CD127+. Sequencing input: conventional CD4+ T cells sorted from PBMCs. The receptors shown here come from a human donor with AIRE deficiency.

This chain links TRBV2 with TRBJ2-7, with 7 bases fitting TRBD2. The CDR3 is 14 amino acids. Germline V gene lookup returns CDR1 SNHLY and CDR2 FYNNEI. Trimming removed 6 bases from V and 3 bases from J; junction bases left unmatched: 8. This chain's CDR3 is CASRPGTTFYEQYF. DNA of the CDR3: TGTGCCAGCAGACCCGGGACTACCTTCTACGAGCAGTACTTC.

This chain links TRBV6-6 with TRBJ2-3; TRBD1 aligns across 10 bases. V shed 7 bases and J 4 bases; nucleotides not matched to a gene: 5. Germline CDR1 reads MNHNY; CDR2 reads SVGAGI (reference sequence). The CDR3 runs to 14 residues. CDR3 protein: CASTRDRGADTQYF. In DNA, the CDR3 is TGTGCCAGCACCCGGGACAGGGGCGCAGATACGCAGTATTTT.

The chain links TRBV20-1 to TRBJ2-7, with D uncertain. Germline V lookup: CDR1 DFQATT, CDR2 SNEGSKA (reference sequence). V was clipped by 2 bases and J by 7 bases, with 9 bases between them. The CDR3 is 11 residues long. The CDR3, as DNA: TGCAGTGCTAGACACCGACTTGAGCAGTACTTC. It encodes CSARHRLEQYF.

J is TRBJ1-2 and V is TRBV28; D is ambiguous. Germline CDR1 MDHEN, CDR2 SYDVKM. The CDR3 consists of 18 residues. V shed 2 bases and J shed 2 bases, with 21 bases lying between them. CDR3 region: CASSLKSGPNLPNYGYTF. As DNA, the CDR3 is TGTGCCAGCAGTTTAAAGTCTGGACCGAACCTCCCAAACTATGGCTACACCTTC.

This chain connects TRBV4-2 to TRBJ2-3; TRBD2 aligns across 11 bases. The CDR3 length is 15 residues. J lost 7 bases, V lost 0 bases, and 3 bases had no gene match. Germline V gene data show CDR1 as LGHNA and CDR2 as YNFKEQ. CDR3 loop: CASSQDTSGRYTQYF. For the CDR3, the DNA is TGTGCCAGCAGCCAAGATACTAGCGGGAGATATACGCAGTATTTT.

The gene calls are TRBV19 and TRBJ2-1; 10 nucleotides match TRBD1. Trimming took 9 bases from V and 1 from J; bases not matched to a gene: 6. Germline loops: CDR1 LNHDA, CDR2 SQIVND (reference sequence). The CDR3 has 15 amino acids. In DNA form, the CDR3 reads TGTGCCAGAACGGACAGGGGGTTTTCCTACAATGAGCAGTTCTTC. It is translated as CARTDRGFSYNEQFF.

Here the CDR3 DNA reads TGTGCCAGCAGTGCCCCCCCGAGGGCGGGAGGCTCCTACAATGAGCAGTTCTTC. It yields the protein CASSAPPRAGGSYNEQFF. J is TRBJ2-1 and V is TRBV5-6; 8 nucleotides agree with TRBD2. The junction had 13 bases not matched to a gene; V was cut back by 5 bases and J by 0 bases. The CDR3 length is 18 residues. Looked up from germline, CDR1 is SGHDT and CDR2 is YYEEEE.

The rearrangement uses TRBV12-5 and TRBJ2-2; tentatively, D is TRBD1 (6 bases). V was clipped by 4 bases and J by 2 bases, with 11 bases between them. The CDR3 loop spans 15 amino acids. Germline values: CDR1 LGHNT, CDR2 FRNRAP. The CDR3: CASGSGTTNTGELFF. The CDR3 DNA is TGTGCTAGTGGTTCCGGGACAACCAACACCGGGGAGCTGTTTTTT.

This clone was found once. The chain combines TRBV5-1 with TRBJ2-7; tentative D call: TRBD1 (5 bases). Trimming cost V 0 bases and J 0 bases, with 10 bases left between them. The V gene's germline CDR1 is SGHRS and CDR2 YFSETQ. The CDR3 has 15 amino acids. CDR3 loop: CASSLGQLHSYEQYF. The CDR3 DNA follows: TGCGCCAGCAGCTTGGGACAGTTACACTCCTACGAGCAGTACTTC.

The chain has TRBV9 and TRBJ2-4; weak D call: TRBD2 (7 bases). Germline CDR1 and CDR2: SGDLS and YYNGEE. The CDR3 is made up of 15 amino acids. Trimming shortened V by 0 bases and J by 8 bases, and 15 bases separated the two germline ends. The CDR3 nucleotides read TGTGCCAGCAGCGTAGTGGGGGGGCGCGTAGACATTCAGTACTTC. This gives the protein CASSVVGGRVDIQYF.

The CDR3 region is CASRTSGLGEQYF. CDR3 DNA: TGTGCCAGCCGGACTAGCGGGCTTGGGGAGCAGTACTTC. The V and J genes are TRBV6-5 and TRBJ2-7, with 11 bases identical to TRBD2. V shed 8 bases and J 7 bases; nucleotides not matched to a gene: 7. From germline, CDR1 is MNHEY and CDR2 SVGAGI. This CDR3 is built from 13 residues.

The chain couples TRBV7-9 to TRBJ1-1, with D unclear. The length of the CDR3 is 12 residues. Between the trimmed V and J ends, which lost 3 bases and 7 bases, there was a span of 9 bases. The germline CDR1 and CDR2 sequences are SEHNR and FQNEAQ (reference sequence). In DNA, the CDR3 is TGTGCCAGCAGCTTCGACTGGCTTGAAGCTTTCTTT. Translated: CASSFDWLEAFF. The full variable domain, completed using reference TRBV7-9 and TRBJ1-1, is DTGVSQNPRHKITKRGQNVTFRCDPISEHNRLYWYRQTLGQGPEFLTYFQNEAQLEKSRLLSDRFSAERPKGSFSTLEIQRTEQGDSAMYLCASSFDWLEAFFGQGTRLTVV.

A single count supports this clone. This chain joins TRBV6-1 and TRBJ1-1, with a tentative D call TRBD1 (6 bases). Between the trimmed V and J ends, which lost 6 bases and 0 bases, there was a span of 8 bases. The CDR3 is 13 residues long. Looked up from germline, CDR1 is MNHNS and CDR2 is SASEGT. Here the CDR3 reads CASRQGMNTEAFF. The CDR3 DNA reads as TGTGCCAGCAGACAGGGTATGAACACTGAAGCTTTCTTT.

The table lists this clone with a count of one. The chain employs TRBV5-4 and TRBJ2-7; TRBD1 matches 7 bases. Germline CDR1 SGHNT, CDR2 YYREEE (reference sequence). The CDR3 is made up of 13 amino acids. The trim removed 1 base at V and 7 bases at J, leaving 5 bases unmatched. The CDR3 loop is CASSLNRGMEQYF. The CDR3 DNA follows: TGTGCCAGCAGCTTGAACAGGGGCATGGAGCAGTACTTC.

The chain has TRBV7-2 and TRBJ2-7; TRBD1 agrees at 7 bases. Losses at the gene ends were 3 bases for V and 1 base for J; bases not matched to a gene: 6. The germline CDR1 and CDR2 sequences are SGHTA and FQGNSA. This CDR3 is 15 amino acids long. The CDR3 region is CASSFSTGPSYEQYF. CDR3 DNA: TGTGCCAGCAGCTTCTCGACAGGGCCGTCCTACGAGCAGTACTTC.

This chain connects TRBV28 to TRBJ2-1; 7 bases map to TRBD2. This CDR3 has 14 amino acids. The J segment lost 3 bases and the V segment lost 8 bases, leaving 7 bases of the junction unmatched. Germline CDR1 and CDR2: MDHEN and SYDVKM. CDR3 nucleotide sequence: TGTGCCAGCCGCGGGGGAGGGCTCTACAATGAGCAGTTCTTC. Amino acid sequence: CASRGGGLYNEQFF.

The gene calls are TRBV6-5 and TRBJ1-2; the D gene is possibly TRBD1 (6 bases). Trimming took off 8 bases at V and 4 bases at J, with 17 bases between the two ends. The CDR3 loop spans 14 amino acids. Per germline, CDR1 MNHEY and CDR2 SVGAGI. The CDR3 sequence: CASGDVRGAYGYTF. CDR3 coding DNA: TGTGCCAGCGGGGATGTTCGGGGGGCCTATGGCTACACCTTC.

The chain carries TRBV4-2 and TRBJ2-1; D is undetermined. CDR3 length: 13 residues. Germline-derived CDR1 and CDR2 are LGHNA and YNFKEQ. V lost 0 bases, J lost 6 bases, and 6 bases lay in between. DNA of the CDR3: TGTGCCAGCAGCCAAGAATGGAGCAATGAGCAGTTCTTC. Amino acid sequence: CASSQEWSNEQFF.

This rearrangement joins TRBV4-1 to TRBJ2-2; TRBD1 might be the D (5 bases). Germline V gene lookup returns CDR1 MGHRA and CDR2 YSYEKL. The V gene lost 3 bases and the J gene lost 0 bases, with 8 bases spanning the gap. The CDR3 consists of 15 residues. CDR3 DNA sequence: TGCGCCAGCAGCCAGGTGGACACGAACACCGGGGAGCTGTTTTTT. Translation: CASSQVDTNTGELFF.

The chain uses TRBV28 and TRBJ2-4, with 10 bases identical to TRBD1. V gave up 6 bases and J gave up 7 bases; unmatched junction bases: 9. The CDR3 loop spans 15 amino acids. Germline V lookup: CDR1 MDHEN, CDR2 SYDVKM. Here the CDR3 reads CASSFSGTGENIQYF. The CDR3 DNA reads TGTGCCAGCAGCTTCTCCGGGACAGGGGAGAACATTCAGTACTTC.

This chain uses TRBV11-2 with TRBJ2-3, with 9 bases matching TRBD1. Per germline, CDR1 SGHAT and CDR2 FQNNGV. V dropped 0 bases and J dropped 5; count of bases not matched to a gene: 6. The CDR3 extends over 16 amino acids. This chain's CDR3 is CASSLEGTGFQDTQYF. CDR3 DNA sequence: TGTGCCAGCAGCTTAGAGGGGACAGGGTTTCAAGATACGCAGTATTTT.

The chain is built from TRBV19 and TRBJ2-3; 8 positions agree with TRBD2. The germline V gene has CDR1 LNHDA and CDR2 SQIVND (reference sequence). V gave up 3 bases and J gave up 0 bases; unmatched junction bases: 8. The CDR3 contains 17 residues. The CDR3: CASSIRGSGISTDTQYF. CDR3 DNA sequence: TGTGCCAGTAGTATTCGGGGTAGCGGGATTAGCACAGATACGCAGTATTTT.

The genes are TRBV19 and TRBJ2-7, with 8 bases aligning to TRBD1. CDR3 size: 15 residues. V dropped 3 bases and J dropped 1; count of bases not matched to a gene: 5. Per germline, CDR1 LNHDA and CDR2 SQIVND (reference sequence). The CDR3 reads CASSIVGDRSYEQYF. In nucleotides, the CDR3 is TGTGCCAGTAGTATCGTAGGGGACAGGTCCTACGAGCAGTACTTC.